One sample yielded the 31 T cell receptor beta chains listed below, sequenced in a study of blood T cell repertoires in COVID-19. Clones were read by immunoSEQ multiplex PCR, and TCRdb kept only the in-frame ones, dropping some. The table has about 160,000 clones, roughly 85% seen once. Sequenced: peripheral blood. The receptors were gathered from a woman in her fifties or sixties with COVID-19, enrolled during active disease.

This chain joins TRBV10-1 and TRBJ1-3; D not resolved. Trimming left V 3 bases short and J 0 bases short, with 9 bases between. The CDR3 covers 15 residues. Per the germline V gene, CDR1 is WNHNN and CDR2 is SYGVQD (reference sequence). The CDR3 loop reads CASSDSRSSGNTIYF. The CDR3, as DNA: TGCGCCAGCAGTGACAGTCGGAGCTCTGGAAACACCATATATTTT.

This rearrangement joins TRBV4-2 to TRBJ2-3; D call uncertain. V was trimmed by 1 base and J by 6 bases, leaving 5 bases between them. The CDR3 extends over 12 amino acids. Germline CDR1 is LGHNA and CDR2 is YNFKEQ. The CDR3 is CASSQGADTQYF. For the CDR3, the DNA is TGTGCCAGCAGCCAAGGGGCGGATACGCAGTATTTT.

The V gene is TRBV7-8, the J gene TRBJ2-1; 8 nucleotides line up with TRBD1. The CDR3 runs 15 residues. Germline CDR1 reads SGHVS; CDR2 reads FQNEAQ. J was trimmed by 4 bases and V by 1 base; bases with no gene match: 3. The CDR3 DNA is TGTGCCAGCAGCTTAGAGGGGACAGGTTACAATGAGCAGTTCTTC. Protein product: CASSLEGTGYNEQFF. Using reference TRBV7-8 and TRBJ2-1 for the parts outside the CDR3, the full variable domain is GAGVSQSPRYKVAKRGQDVALRCDPISGHVSLFWYQQALGQGPEFLTYFQNEAQLDKSGLPSDRFFAERPEGSVSTLKIQRTQQEDSAVYLCASSLEGTGYNEQFFGPGTRLTVL.

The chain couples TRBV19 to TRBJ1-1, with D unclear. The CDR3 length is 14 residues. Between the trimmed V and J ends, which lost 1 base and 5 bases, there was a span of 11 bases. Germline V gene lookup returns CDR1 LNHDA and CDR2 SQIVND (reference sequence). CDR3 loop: CASSIVAGLTEAFF. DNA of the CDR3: TGTGCCAGTAGTATAGTCGCAGGTCTGACTGAAGCTTTCTTT.

CDR3: CASSQDSTGEYSKQYF. The CDR3 nucleotides are TGCGCCAGCAGCCAAGATAGCACAGGGGAGTATTCCAAGCAGTACTTC. The rearrangement links TRBV4-1 to TRBJ2-7; TRBD1 matches at 7 bases. V was clipped by 0 bases and J by 8 bases; unmatched bases: 13. CDR1 is MGHRA, CDR2 YSYEKL, per germline. The CDR3 loop spans 16 amino acids.

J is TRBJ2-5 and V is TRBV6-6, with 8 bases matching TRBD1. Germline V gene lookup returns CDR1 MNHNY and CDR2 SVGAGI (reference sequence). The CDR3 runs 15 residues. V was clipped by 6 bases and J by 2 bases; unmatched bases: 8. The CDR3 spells CASRDTGGPQETQYF. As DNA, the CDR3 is TGTGCCAGCAGGGATACAGGGGGGCCTCAAGAGACCCAGTACTTC.

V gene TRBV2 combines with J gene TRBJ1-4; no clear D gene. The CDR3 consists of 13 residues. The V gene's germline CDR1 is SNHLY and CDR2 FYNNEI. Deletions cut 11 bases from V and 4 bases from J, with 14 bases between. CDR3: CAGSYRFNEKLFF. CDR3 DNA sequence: TGTGCCGGGTCCTACAGATTTAATGAAAAACTGTTTTTT.

The CDR3 DNA is TGTGCCAGCAGCACCGACAGGGGAGGTACTGAAGCTTTCTTT. Translating it yields CASSTDRGGTEAFF. This rearrangement joins TRBV7-2 to TRBJ1-1, with TRBD1 identical over 8 bases. The CDR3 covers 14 residues. The V gene end was trimmed by 5 bases and the J gene end by 5 bases; junction bases not matched to a gene: 7. The V gene's germline CDR1 is SGHTA and CDR2 FQGNSA.

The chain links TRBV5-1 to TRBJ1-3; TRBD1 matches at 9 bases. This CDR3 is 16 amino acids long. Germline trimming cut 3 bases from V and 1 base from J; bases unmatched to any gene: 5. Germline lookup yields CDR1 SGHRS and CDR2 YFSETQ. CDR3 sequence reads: CASSWGQGRSGNTIYF. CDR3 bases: TGCGCCAGCAGCTGGGGACAGGGAAGATCTGGAAACACCATATATTTT.

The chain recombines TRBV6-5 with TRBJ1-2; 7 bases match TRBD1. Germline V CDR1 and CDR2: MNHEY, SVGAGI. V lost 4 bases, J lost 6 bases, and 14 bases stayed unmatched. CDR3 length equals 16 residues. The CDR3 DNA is TGTGCCAGCAGTTCCCACAGGGGAAGCGGCGCCAATGGCTACACCTTC. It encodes CASSSHRGSGANGYTF.

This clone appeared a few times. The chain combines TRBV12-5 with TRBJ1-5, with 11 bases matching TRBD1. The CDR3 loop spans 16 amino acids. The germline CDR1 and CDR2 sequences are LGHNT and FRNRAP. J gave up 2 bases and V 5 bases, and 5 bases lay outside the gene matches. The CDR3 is CASGTWTGGGNQPQHF. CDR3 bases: TGTGCTAGTGGTACATGGACAGGGGGCGGCAATCAGCCCCAGCATTTT.

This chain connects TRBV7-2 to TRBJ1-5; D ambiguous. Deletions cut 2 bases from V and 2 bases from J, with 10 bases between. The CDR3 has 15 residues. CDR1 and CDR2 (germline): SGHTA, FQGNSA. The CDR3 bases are TGTGCCAGCAGCTTAAACTTGGGCCGCAATCAGCCCCAGCATTTT. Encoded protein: CASSLNLGRNQPQHF.

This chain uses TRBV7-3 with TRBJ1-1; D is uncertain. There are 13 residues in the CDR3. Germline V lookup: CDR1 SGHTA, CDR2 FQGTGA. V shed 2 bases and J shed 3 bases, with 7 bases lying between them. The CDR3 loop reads CASSLWADTEAFF. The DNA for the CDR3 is TGTGCCAGCAGCTTATGGGCTGACACTGAAGCTTTCTTT.

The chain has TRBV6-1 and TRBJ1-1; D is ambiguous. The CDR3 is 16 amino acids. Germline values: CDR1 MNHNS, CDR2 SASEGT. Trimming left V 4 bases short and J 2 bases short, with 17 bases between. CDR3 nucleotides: TGTGCCAGCAGTGCGTTGAGGGCTCTTGGAAACACTGAAGCTTTCTTT. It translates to CASSALRALGNTEAFF.

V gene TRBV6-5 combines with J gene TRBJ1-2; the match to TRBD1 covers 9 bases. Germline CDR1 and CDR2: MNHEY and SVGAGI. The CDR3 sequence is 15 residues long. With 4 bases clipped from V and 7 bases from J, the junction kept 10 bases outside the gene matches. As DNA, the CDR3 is TGTGCCAGCAGTTTGAAGGGACAGGGAAACATTGGCTACACCTTC. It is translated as CASSLKGQGNIGYTF.

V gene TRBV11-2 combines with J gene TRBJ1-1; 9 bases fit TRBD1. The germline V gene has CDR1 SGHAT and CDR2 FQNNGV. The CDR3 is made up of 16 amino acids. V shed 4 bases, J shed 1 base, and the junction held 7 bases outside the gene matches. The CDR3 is CASSSRGTGSNTEAFF. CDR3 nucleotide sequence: TGTGCCAGCAGCTCTAGAGGGACAGGGTCGAACACTGAAGCTTTCTTT.

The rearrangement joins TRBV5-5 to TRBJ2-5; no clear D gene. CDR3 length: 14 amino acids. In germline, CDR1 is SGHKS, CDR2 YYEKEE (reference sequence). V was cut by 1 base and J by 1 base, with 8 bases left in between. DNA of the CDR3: TGTGCCAGCAGCTTGCGCAGGCCCCAAGAGACCCAGTACTTC. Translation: CASSLRRPQETQYF.

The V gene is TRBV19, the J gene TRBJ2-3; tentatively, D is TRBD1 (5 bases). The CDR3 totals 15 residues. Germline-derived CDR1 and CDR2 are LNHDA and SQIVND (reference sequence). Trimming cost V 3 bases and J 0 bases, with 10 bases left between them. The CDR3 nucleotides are TGTGCCAGTAGTATCAGGGCTTCTAGCACAGATACGCAGTATTTT. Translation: CASSIRASSTDTQYF.

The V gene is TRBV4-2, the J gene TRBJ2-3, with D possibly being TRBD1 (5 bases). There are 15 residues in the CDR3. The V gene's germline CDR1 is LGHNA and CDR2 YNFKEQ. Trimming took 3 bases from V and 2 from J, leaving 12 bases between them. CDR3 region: CASSHGAENTDTQYF. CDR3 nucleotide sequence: TGTGCCAGCAGCCATGGGGCTGAGAACACAGATACGCAGTATTTT.

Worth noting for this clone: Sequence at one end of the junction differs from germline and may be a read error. The CDR3 sequence is CASSVGQSKVF. The CDR3 DNA follows: TGTGCCAGCAGCGTAGGACAGTCGAAGGTCTTC. The V call is TRBV9, the J call TRBJ2-1, with D maybe TRBD1 (5 bases). The CDR3 has 11 amino acids. Per the germline V gene, CDR1 is SGDLS and CDR2 is YYNGEE.

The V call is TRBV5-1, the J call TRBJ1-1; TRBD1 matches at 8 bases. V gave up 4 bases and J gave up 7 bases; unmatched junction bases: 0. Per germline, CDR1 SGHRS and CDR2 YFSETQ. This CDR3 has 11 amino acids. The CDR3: CASSGQGEAFF. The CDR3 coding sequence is TGCGCCAGCAGCGGACAGGGTGAAGCTTTCTTT.

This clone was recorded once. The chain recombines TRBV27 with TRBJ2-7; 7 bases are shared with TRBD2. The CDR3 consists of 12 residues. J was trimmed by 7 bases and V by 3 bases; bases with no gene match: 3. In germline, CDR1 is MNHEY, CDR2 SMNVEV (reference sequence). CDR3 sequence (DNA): TGTGCCAGCAGTTTGAACGGGGGGGAGCAGTACGTC. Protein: CASSLNGGEQYV.

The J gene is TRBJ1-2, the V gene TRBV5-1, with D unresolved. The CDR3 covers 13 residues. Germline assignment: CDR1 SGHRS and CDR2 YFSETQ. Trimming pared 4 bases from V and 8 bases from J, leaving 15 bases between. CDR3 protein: CASSPPGREGYTF. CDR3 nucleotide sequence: TGCGCCAGCAGCCCCCCGGGGAGGGAGGGCTACACCTTC.

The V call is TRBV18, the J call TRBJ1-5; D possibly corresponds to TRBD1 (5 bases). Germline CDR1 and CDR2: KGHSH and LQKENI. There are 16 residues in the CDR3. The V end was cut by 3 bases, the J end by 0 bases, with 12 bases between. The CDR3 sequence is CASSPSTANSNQPQHF. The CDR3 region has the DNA TGTGCCAGCTCACCCTCGACAGCAAATAGCAATCAGCCCCAGCATTTT.

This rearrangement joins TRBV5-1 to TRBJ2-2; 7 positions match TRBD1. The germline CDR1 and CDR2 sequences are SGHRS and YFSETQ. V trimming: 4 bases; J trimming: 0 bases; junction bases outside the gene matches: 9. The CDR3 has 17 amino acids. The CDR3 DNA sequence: TGCGCCAGCAGCCAACGGGCCCAGGGGGCGAACACCGGGGAGCTGTTTTTT. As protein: CASSQRAQGANTGELFF.

The CDR3 loop is CSVVTGTAYSGANVLTF. In nucleotides, the CDR3 is TGCAGCGTTGTTACCGGGACAGCCTACTCTGGGGCCAACGTCCTGACTTTC. The genes are TRBV29-1 and TRBJ2-6, with 7 bases fitting TRBD1. The CDR3 is 17 amino acids. Trimming cost V 4 bases and J 0 bases; bases outside gene matches: 9. Per the germline V gene, CDR1 is SQVTM and CDR2 is ANQGSEA.

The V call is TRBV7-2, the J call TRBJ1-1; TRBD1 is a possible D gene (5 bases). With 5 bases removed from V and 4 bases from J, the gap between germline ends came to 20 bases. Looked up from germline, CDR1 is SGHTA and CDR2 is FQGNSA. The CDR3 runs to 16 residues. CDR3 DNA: TGTGCCAGCAGCCACTCTCCCCGCGGGGCGGTCACTGAAGCTTTCTTT. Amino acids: CASSHSPRGAVTEAFF.

CDR3 DNA sequence: TGTGCCAGCAGCCCGGGACTTGGGGGGCAGTACGTC. Amino acid sequence: CASSPGLGGQYV. The J gene is TRBJ2-7, the V gene TRBV7-9; maybe TRBD2 (6 bases). V was pared by 5 bases and J by 9 bases, with 14 bases between. Germline V gene sequence: CDR1 SEHNR, CDR2 FQNEAQ (reference sequence). This CDR3 is 12 amino acids long.

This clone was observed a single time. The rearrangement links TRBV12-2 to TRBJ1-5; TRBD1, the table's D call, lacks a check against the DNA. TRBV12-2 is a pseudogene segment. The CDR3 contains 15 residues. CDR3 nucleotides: TGTGCAAGTCGCTGGGACAGGGATAGCAATCAGCCCCAGCATTTT. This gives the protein CASRWDRDSNQPQHF.

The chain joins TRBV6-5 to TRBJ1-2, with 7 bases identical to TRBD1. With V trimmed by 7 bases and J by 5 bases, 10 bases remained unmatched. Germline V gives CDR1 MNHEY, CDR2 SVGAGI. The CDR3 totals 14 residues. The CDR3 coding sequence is TGTGCCAGCACCGAAAGACAGGGCGGGTATGGCTACACCTTC. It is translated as CASTERQGGYGYTF.

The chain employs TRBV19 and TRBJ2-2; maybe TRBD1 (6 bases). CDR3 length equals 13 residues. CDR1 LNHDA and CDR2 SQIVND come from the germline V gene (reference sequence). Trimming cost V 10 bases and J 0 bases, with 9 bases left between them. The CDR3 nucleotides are TGTGCCATTGGGACAACGAACACCGGGGAGCTGTTTTTT. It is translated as CAIGTTNTGELFF.